This entry describes one T cell receptor (beta chain). Only one count was recorded for this clone. Its antigen remains undetermined. One base away there is no much larger clone; base qualities are not given. The sample comes from a study of cytomegalovirus exposure and HLA in healthy donors (dated by TCRdb to between 2016 and 2019). With regard to the full study: According to a later analysis, one platform produced both the 110 or so validation repertoires and the 700 or so repertoires of the first cohort. In addition to the first cohort of 666 subjects, a separate validation cohort of under 150 different subjects was used. The study aimed to test whether cataloging public T cell receptors could reveal signatures of past pathogen exposure. To predict cytomegalovirus infection status, the study brought together high-throughput TCR immunosequencing, statistical association of individual TCRs with disease status, and machine learning.

The donors were included in the validation cohort of 90 to 150 subjects, a group kept apart from the approximately 700-subject first cohort. Measured from the cysteine to the phenylalanine, the CDR3 is 15 residues long. Left in the record is the CDR3 DNA by itself, 45 bases read in frame from the first base. Clipping removes 1 base from V and 2 bases from J, with 3 as the unmatched junction base count. CDR1 and CDR2, looked up from the germline V gene, are SGHAT and FQNNGV. Receptors were amplified or captured by the immunoSEQ multiplex PCR assay. On the authors' methods: A statistical classification framework was built to diagnose cytomegalovirus status from the catalog of TCR beta chain sequences. The clones in this table, taken by TCRdb from immuneACCESS, are in-frame only. Not every clone is retained; where verified, under half of the shortfall comes from an unresolved V gene, and the cause of the rest is unknown. V, J and clone size derive from that table, while D and trimming were established from the DNA sequence. A total of 90,000 to 110,000 clones appear in this sample, more than 70% of them only once. Roughly 2.2% of the sample goes to the ten largest clones.

What the research found in general, with its limitations: A later analysis found that TCRs clustered in the first cohort also tended to co-occur in the roughly 120 validation repertoires, with approximately 95% of cluster scores above 0. Most TCR sequences were observed very rarely across donors, whereas some public TCRs were present in many individuals. The classifier was reported to diagnose cytomegalovirus status with high specificity and sensitivity in both the original and validation cohorts. Three of the identified cytomegalovirus-associated TCR beta chains were confirmed in vitro to be specific for cytomegalovirus antigens. The study listed approximately 150 TCR beta chains as associated with cytomegalovirus. All 120 or so repertoires were used to score co-occurrence in the validation cohort in a later analysis, because that analysis had no HLA typing for the cohort. The authors suggested that the approach could potentially be extended to other disease states and immunological phenotypes.

Sequenced input: PBMCs. This chain is built from TRBV11-2 and TRBJ2-7; 9 bases in the middle match TRBD1. This receptor was identified in a woman between 18 and 29 years old in good health and CMV-seronegative. The nucleotides are TGTGCCAGCAGCTTAGGGACAGGGGCTGCCTACGAGCAGTACTTC. Its protein product is CASSLGTGAAYEQYF.